This TCR beta chain stems from a study of cytomegalovirus exposure and HLA in healthy donors. The PCR was carried out with 60 Vbeta primers and 13 Jbeta primers. Under the authors' procedure: Roughly 80 million unique TCR beta chains, about 12 million shared, were counted in a later analysis. Profiling relied on immunoSEQ multiplex PCR, and the TCRdb table lists in-frame clones only, not all of them. The DNA gave D and trimming, while V, J and clone size come from that table. The repertoire holds roughly 190,000 clones, with 12% as singletons. The ends were cut back, 5 bases at V and 5 bases at J, with 15 bases in the middle. This CDR3 has 14 amino acids. Germline CDR1 reads SGHTA; CDR2 reads FQGNSA.

V and J are TRBV7-2 and TRBJ1-1; perhaps TRBD1 as D (5 bases). The receptor comes from a man aged 50 to 59 in good health and CMV-seropositive. The material sequenced was PBMCs. The CDR3 sequence is CASSPGRGRTEAFF. The CDR3 coding sequence is TGTGCCAGCAGCCCGGGGAGGGGAAGGACTGAAGCTTTCTTT. Full variable domain (outside the CDR3, taken from reference TRBV7-2 and TRBJ1-1): GAGVSQSPSNKVTEKGKDVELRCDPISGHTALYWYRQSLGQGLEFLIYFQGNSAPDKSGLPSDRFSAERTGGSVSTLTIQRTQQEDSAVYLCASSPGRGRTEAFFGQGTRLTVV.